The clone carrying this T cell receptor beta chain has only one observation. This entry belongs to a study of blood T cell repertoires in COVID-19. Study details: Nucleic acid was either cDNA or gDNA, and it came from T cells, B-cell-depleted T cells, or PBMCs.

Participants' reported clinical history set cohort assignment. The V end lost 0 bases, the J end lost 3 bases, and 14 bases lay between the germline ends. The CDR3 consists of 17 residues. Germline V gives CDR1 LGHNA, CDR2 YNFKEQ. How the authors handled the data: Amplification with reference gene primers provided the estimates of nucleated cell counts. Using immunoSEQ multiplex PCR, the repertoire was profiled, and TCRdb retains in-frame clones only, with some absent. V and J calls and clone size are those listed in that table; D and trimming were worked out from the DNA. The sample yields 390,000 or so clones, approximately 90% seen once.

Sequencing used PBMCs or T cells enriched from blood (not recorded which). The chain carries TRBV4-2 and TRBJ1-4; D is unresolved. The source is a woman aged 50 to 60 who had recovered from COVID-19. In DNA form, the CDR3 reads TGTGCCAGCAGCCAAGATCGACCCGGGGTCGCTAATGAAAAACTGTTTTTT. It translates to CASSQDRPGVANEKLFF.